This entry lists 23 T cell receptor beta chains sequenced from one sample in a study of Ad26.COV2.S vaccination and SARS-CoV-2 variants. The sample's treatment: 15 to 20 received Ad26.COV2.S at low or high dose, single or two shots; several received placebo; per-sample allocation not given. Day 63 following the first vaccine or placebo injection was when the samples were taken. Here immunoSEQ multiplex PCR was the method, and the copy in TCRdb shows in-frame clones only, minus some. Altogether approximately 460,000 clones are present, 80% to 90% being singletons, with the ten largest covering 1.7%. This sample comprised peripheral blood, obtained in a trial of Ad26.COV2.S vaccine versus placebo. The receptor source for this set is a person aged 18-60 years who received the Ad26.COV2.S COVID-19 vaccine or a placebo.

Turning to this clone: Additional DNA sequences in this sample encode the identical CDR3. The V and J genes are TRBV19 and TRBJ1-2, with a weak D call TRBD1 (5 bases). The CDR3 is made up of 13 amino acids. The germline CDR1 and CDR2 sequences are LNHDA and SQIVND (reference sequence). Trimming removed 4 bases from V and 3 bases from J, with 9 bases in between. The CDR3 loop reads CASSTGTDYGYTF. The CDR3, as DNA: TGTGCCAGTAGTACTGGGACGGACTATGGCTACACCTTC.

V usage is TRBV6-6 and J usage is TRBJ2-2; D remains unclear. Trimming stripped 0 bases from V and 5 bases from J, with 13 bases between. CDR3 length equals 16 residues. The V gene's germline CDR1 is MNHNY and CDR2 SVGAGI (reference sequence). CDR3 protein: CASSYSGNPTTGELFF. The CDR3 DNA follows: TGTGCCAGCAGTTACTCTGGGAACCCAACGACCGGGGAGCTGTTTTTT.

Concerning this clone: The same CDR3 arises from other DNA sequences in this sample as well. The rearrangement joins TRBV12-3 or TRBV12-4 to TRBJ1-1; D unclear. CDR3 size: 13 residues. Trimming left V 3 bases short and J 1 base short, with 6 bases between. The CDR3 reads CASSFGENTEAFF. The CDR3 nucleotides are TGTGCCAGCAGTTTTGGAGAGAACACTGAAGCTTTCTTT.

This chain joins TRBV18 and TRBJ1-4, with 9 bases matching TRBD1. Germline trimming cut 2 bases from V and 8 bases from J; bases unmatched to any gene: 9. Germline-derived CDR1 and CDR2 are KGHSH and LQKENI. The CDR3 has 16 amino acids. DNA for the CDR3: TGTGCCAGCTCACCAGGCATTACAGGGGGCGGAGAAAAACTGTTTTTT. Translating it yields CASSPGITGGGEKLFF.

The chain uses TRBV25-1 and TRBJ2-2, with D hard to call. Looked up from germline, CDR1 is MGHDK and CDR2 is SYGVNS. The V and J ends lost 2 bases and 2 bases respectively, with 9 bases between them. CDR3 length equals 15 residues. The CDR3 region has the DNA TGTGCCAGCAGTGAAAATCTGGGAAACACCGGGGAGCTGTTTTTT. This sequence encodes CASSENLGNTGELFF.

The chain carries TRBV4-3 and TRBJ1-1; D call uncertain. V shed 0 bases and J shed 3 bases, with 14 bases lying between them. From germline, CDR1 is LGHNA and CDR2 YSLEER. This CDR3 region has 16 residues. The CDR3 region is CASSQDGVPADTEAFF. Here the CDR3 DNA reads TGCGCCAGCAGCCAAGACGGGGTCCCAGCAGACACTGAAGCTTTCTTT.

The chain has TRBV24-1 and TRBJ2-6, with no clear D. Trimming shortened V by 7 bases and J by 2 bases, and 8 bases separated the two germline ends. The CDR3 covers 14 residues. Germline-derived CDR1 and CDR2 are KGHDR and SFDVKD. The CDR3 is CATSGLPGANVLTF. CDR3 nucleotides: TGTGCCACCAGCGGCCTCCCTGGGGCCAACGTCCTGACTTTC.

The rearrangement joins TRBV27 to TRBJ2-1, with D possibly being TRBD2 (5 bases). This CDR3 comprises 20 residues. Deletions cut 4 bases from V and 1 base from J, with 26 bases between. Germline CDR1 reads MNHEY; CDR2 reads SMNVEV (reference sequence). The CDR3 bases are TGTGCCAGCAGTTCCAGGCAACCTGCCCCACTAGTTTCGTCCTACAATGAGCAGTTCTTC. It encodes CASSSRQPAPLVSSYNEQFF.

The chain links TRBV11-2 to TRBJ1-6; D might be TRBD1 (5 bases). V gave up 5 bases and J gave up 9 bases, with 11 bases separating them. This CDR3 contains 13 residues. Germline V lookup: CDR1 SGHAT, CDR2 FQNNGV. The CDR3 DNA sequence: TGTGCCAGCAGCCCCTGGGGCCCTTCACCCCTCCACTTT. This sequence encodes CASSPWGPSPLHF.

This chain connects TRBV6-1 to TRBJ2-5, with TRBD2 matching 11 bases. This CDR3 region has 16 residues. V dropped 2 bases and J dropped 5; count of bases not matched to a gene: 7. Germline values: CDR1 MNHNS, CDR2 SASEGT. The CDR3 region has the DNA TGTGCCAGCAGTGAACCGGGCCTAGCGGGAGGCGAGACCCAGTACTTC. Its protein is CASSEPGLAGGETQYF.

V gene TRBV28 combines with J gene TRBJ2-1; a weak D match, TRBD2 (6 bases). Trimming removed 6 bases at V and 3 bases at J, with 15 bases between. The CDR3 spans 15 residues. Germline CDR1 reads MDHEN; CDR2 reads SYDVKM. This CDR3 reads CASRGVAEHYNEQFF. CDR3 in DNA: TGTGCCAGCAGAGGAGTAGCGGAACACTACAATGAGCAGTTCTTC.

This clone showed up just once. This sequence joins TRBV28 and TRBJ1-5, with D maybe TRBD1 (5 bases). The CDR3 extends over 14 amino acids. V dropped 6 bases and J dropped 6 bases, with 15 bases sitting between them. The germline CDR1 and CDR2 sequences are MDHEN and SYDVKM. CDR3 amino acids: CASSLDPGGQPQHF. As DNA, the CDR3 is TGTGCCAGCAGCCTGGACCCTGGGGGTCAGCCCCAGCATTTT.

The CDR3 region has the DNA TGTGCCACCAGTGATTCGGGAAGCCCGGACTACGAGCAGTACTTC. It encodes CATSDSGSPDYEQYF. The chain employs TRBV24-1 and TRBJ2-7; possible D gene TRBD2, 5 bases. V gave up 2 bases and J gave up 3 bases, with 13 bases separating them. Per the germline V gene, CDR1 is KGHDR and CDR2 is SFDVKD. This CDR3 region has 15 residues.

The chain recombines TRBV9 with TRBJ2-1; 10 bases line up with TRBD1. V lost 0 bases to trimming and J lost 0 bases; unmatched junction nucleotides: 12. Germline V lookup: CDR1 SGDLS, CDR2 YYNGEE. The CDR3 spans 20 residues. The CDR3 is CASSVEPGQGPSGSYNEQFF. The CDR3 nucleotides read TGTGCCAGCAGCGTAGAACCGGGACAGGGGCCCTCCGGCTCCTACAATGAGCAGTTCTTC. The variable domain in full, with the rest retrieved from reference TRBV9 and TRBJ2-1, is DSGVTQTPKHLITATGQRVTLRCSPRSGDLSVYWYQQSLDQGLQFLIQYYNGEERAKGNILERFSAQQFPDLHSELNLSSLELGDSALYFCASSVEPGQGPSGSYNEQFFGPGTRLTVL.

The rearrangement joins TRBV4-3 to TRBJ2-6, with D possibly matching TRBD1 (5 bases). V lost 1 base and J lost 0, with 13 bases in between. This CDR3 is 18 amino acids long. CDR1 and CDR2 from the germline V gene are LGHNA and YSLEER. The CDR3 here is CASSQADRVSSGANVLTF. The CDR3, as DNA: TGCGCCAGCAGCCAAGCCGACAGAGTATCCTCTGGGGCCAACGTCCTGACTTTC.

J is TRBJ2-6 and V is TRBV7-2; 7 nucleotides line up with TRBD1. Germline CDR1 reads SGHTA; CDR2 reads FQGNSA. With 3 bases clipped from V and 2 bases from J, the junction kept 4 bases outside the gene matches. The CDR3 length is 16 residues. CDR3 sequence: CASSFKGAPGANVLTF. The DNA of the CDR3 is TGTGCCAGCAGCTTTAAGGGGGCGCCTGGGGCCAACGTCCTGACTTTC.

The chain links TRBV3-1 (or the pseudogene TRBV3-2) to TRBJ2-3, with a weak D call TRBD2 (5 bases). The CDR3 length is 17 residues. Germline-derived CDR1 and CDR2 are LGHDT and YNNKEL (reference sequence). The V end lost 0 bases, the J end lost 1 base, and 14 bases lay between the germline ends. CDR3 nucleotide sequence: TGTGCCAGCAGCCAAGATAGATGGGATAGCGGCACAGATACGCAGTATTTT. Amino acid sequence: CASSQDRWDSGTDTQYF.

CDR3 nucleotides: TGTGCCAGCTCACCGGGACAGTCGAATTCACCCCTCCACTTT. Its protein is CASSPGQSNSPLHF. The genes are TRBV18 and TRBJ1-6; TRBD1 agrees at 7 bases. The germline V gene has CDR1 KGHSH and CDR2 LQKENI. Trimming removed 3 bases from V and 7 bases from J; junction bases left unmatched: 3. This CDR3 has 14 residues.

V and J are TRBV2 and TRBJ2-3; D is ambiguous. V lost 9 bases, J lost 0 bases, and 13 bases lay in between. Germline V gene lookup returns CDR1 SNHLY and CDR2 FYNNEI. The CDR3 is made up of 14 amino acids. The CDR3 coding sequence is TGTGCCAGAGGCGGATCTACTAGCACAGATACGCAGTATTTT. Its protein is CARGGSTSTDTQYF. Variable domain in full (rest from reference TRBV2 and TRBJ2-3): EPEVTQTPSHQVTQMGQEVILRCVPISNHLYFYWYRQILGQKVEFLVSFYNNEISEKSEIFDDQFSVERPDGSNFTLKIRSTKLEDSAMYFCARGGSTSTDTQYFGPGTRLTVL.

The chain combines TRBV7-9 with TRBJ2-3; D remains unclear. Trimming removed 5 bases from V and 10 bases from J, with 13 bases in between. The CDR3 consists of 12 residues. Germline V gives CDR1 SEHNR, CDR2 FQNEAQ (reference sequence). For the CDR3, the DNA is TGTGCCAGCAGCATCGTATCTCGTGCGCAGTATTTT. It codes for CASSIVSRAQYF.

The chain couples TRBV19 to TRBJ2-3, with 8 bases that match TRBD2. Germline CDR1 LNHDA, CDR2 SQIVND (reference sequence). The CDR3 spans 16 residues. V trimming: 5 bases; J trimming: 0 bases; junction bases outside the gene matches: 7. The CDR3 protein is CASSARTSRSTDTQYF. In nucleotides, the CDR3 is TGTGCCAGTAGTGCCCGGACTAGCCGAAGCACAGATACGCAGTATTTT. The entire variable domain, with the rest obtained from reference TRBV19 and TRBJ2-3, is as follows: DGGITQSPKYLFRKEGQNVTLSCEQNLNHDAMYWYRQDPGQGLRLIYYSQIVNDFQKGDIAEGYSVSREKKESFPLTVTSAQKNPTAFYLCASSARTSRSTDTQYFGPGTRLTVL.

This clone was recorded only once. The CDR3 region has the DNA TGTGCCAGCAGTTTCATCTCCAGGAGAAGCGGTGGCTACACCTTC. This encodes CASSFISRRSGGYTF. The J gene is TRBJ1-2, the V gene TRBV28; no definite D call. The CDR3 has 15 amino acids. Germline assignment: CDR1 MDHEN and CDR2 SYDVKM. Trimming took off 3 bases at V and 7 bases at J, with 18 bases between the two ends.

The CDR3 reads CASSLAGDEKLFF. CDR3 sequence (DNA): TGTGCCAGCAGCTTGGCGGGGGATGAAAAACTGTTTTTT. This rearrangement joins TRBV5-5 to TRBJ1-4, with TRBD1 as a possible D gene (5 bases). Germline V gene data show CDR1 as SGHKS and CDR2 as YYEKEE (reference sequence). This CDR3 spans 13 amino acids. Trimming took off 0 bases at V and 6 bases at J, with 6 bases between the two ends.